This TCR beta chain was observed in a study of memory CD4+ T cells and cytomegalovirus serostatus. Study-level information: Of the healthy Belgian adults, several were CMV seropositive and 20 to 30 seronegative. Overall study results and limits: Of 150 to 200 reported CMV TCRbeta sequences, under 80 were found in memory CD4+ repertoires. Median bootstrapped AUC for CMV status was about 0.94 originally, approximately 0.91 US-trained.

The germline CDR1 and CDR2 sequences are SGHRS and YFSETQ. V lost 0 bases to trimming and J lost 10 bases, with 19 bases between them. This CDR3 comprises 15 residues. TCRdb's copy holds only in-frame clones and misses some; the assay was immunoSEQ multiplex PCR. The top ten clones hold approximately 1.9% of a sample with about 44,000 clones, just over 75% of them seen once. Single viable CD3+CD4+CD8-CD45RO+ cells were sorted as the memory CD4+ T cells. To note about this clone: What it recognizes is unknown.

The chain couples TRBV5-1 to TRBJ2-5; D is perhaps TRBD1 (7 bases). This clonotype was obtained from an adult in good health and CMV-seronegative. The sample was memory CD4+ T cells from blood. The CDR3 DNA is TGCGCCAGCAGCTTGGCCCTCAGGGGGGAGTCTATCCAGTACTTC. Translating it yields CASSLALRGESIQYF.